This passage covers 18 T cell receptor beta chains from one sample sequenced in a study of T-cell memory formation after mild COVID-19 (dated by TCRdb to the early 2020s). The library came from 5' RACE. Sequencing used an Illumina NovaSeq 6000. TCRdb reworked the public reads: Q25 trimming with fastp, MiXCR clone assembly, productive beta chains retained. Records with the same CDR3 protein are collapsed into one entry carrying the most frequent genes and DNA. For this sample there are 70,000 to 100,000 distinct CDR3 sequences; about 13% appear just once. The ten biggest clones cover roughly a quarter of the sample. The sample taken for sequencing was PBMCs or a T cell subset sorted from them (not recorded which). The receptor source for this set is an adult woman who had mild COVID-19 (a few samples of this study predate the infection). The sample titles of this study are shuffled in the database, so cell type and time point are left out; the donor was told from shared clones.

This clonotype was counted between two and nine times. The chain recombines TRBV7-2 with TRBJ2-5; 7 bases are shared with TRBD1. The CDR3 is made up of 13 amino acids. J gave up 5 bases and V 4 bases, and 4 bases lay outside the gene matches. The germline gives CDR1 SGHTA, CDR2 FQGNSA. CDR3 protein: CASSSTGIETQYF. The DNA for the CDR3 is TGTGCCAGCAGCTCGACAGGGATCGAGACCCAGTACTTC.

The chain couples TRBV9 to TRBJ1-2, with 9 bases identical to TRBD1. After removal of 3 bases from V and 6 bases from J, the junction contained 15 bases not matched to a gene. The CDR3 totals 17 residues. CDR1 SGDLS and CDR2 YYNGEE come from the germline V gene. This CDR3 reads CASSAYRDRALMDGYTF. In nucleotides, the CDR3 is TGTGCCAGCAGCGCATACCGGGACAGGGCCCTAATGGATGGCTACACCTTC.

This chain uses TRBV9 with TRBJ2-7, with TRBD2 matching 8 bases. Trimming took 6 bases from V and 5 from J; bases not matched to a gene: 7. The CDR3 totals 13 residues. The V gene's germline CDR1 is SGDLS and CDR2 YYNGEE. The CDR3 sequence: CASTPSGGHEQYF. In DNA, the CDR3 is TGTGCCAGCACCCCCTCGGGGGGGCACGAGCAGTACTTC.

The chain has TRBV27 and TRBJ2-2; perhaps D is TRBD1 or TRBD2 (5 bases each). This CDR3 is built from 14 residues. With 6 bases removed from V and 1 base from J, the gap between germline ends came to 9 bases. Per the germline V gene, CDR1 is MNHEY and CDR2 is SMNVEV (reference sequence). The CDR3 coding sequence is TGTGCCAGCAGACGGGGCAGGAACACCGGGGAGCTGTTTTTT. It codes for CASRRGRNTGELFF.

The chain links TRBV20-1 to TRBJ2-1, with 9 bases lining up with TRBD2. The germline V gene has CDR1 DFQATT and CDR2 SNEGSKA (reference sequence). CDR3 size: 17 residues. V shed 1 base and J 0 bases; nucleotides not matched to a gene: 7. The CDR3 sequence: CSARGEAGGGSYNEQFF. The CDR3 bases are TGCAGTGCTAGAGGTGAAGCGGGAGGAGGCTCCTACAATGAGCAGTTCTTC.

V gene TRBV4-2 combines with J gene TRBJ2-7; 9 nucleotides match TRBD1. The CDR3 runs 14 residues. V lost 3 bases, J lost 3 bases, and 3 bases stayed unmatched. The germline V gene encodes CDR1 LGHNA and CDR2 YNFKEQ. The CDR3 spells CASSHHRGLYEQYF. CDR3 in DNA: TGTGCCAGCAGCCATCACAGGGGGCTCTACGAGCAGTACTTC.

A few counts support this clonotype. The genes are TRBV12-3 or TRBV12-4 and TRBJ2-3; D unresolved. Trimming took off 6 bases at V and 6 bases at J, with 16 bases between the two ends. CDR3 length: 14 residues. CDR3: CASSPGPGLDTQYF. In nucleotides, the CDR3 is TGTGCCAGCAGCCCGGGCCCTGGTCTTGATACGCAGTATTTT.

The genes are TRBV9 and TRBJ2-5; D perhaps matches TRBD1 (6 bases). Germline CDR1 and CDR2: SGDLS and YYNGEE. V was clipped by 2 bases and J by 0 bases, with 8 bases between them. The CDR3 contains 14 residues. DNA of the CDR3: TGTGCCAGCAGCGTTACAGGGAACCAAGAGACCCAGTACTTC. This gives the protein CASSVTGNQETQYF.

The chain uses TRBV13 and TRBJ2-3, with 9 bases fitting TRBD2. Germline V gene lookup returns CDR1 PRHDT and CDR2 FYEKMQ (reference sequence). The CDR3 is 15 residues long. Trimming took 5 bases from V and 4 from J; bases not matched to a gene: 7. Here the CDR3 reads CASSLSGGMADTQYF. In DNA, the CDR3 is TGTGCCAGCAGCCTCAGCGGGGGGATGGCAGATACGCAGTATTTT.

The V call is TRBV7-9, the J call TRBJ2-6; D unclear. Germline CDR1 reads SEHNR; CDR2 reads FQNEAQ (reference sequence). This CDR3 spans 15 amino acids. V was trimmed by 5 bases and J by 2 bases, leaving 10 bases between them. CDR3 nucleotides: TGTGCCAGCAGCCGGGTTCGGGCTGGGGCCAACGTCCTGACTTTC. Translating it yields CASSRVRAGANVLTF. The whole variable domain, filled in from reference TRBV7-9 and TRBJ2-6, reads DTGVSQNPRHKITKRGQNVTFRCDPISEHNRLYWYRQTLGQGPEFLTYFQNEAQLEKSRLLSDRFSAERPKGSFSTLEIQRTEQGDSAMYLCASSRVRAGANVLTFGAGSRLTVL.

The rearrangement joins TRBV5-1 to TRBJ1-1; perhaps TRBD1 as D (5 bases). The V end lost 0 bases, the J end lost 1 base, and 10 bases lay between the germline ends. CDR3 length: 15 amino acids. Germline CDR1 and CDR2: SGHRS and YFSETQ. The CDR3 DNA sequence: TGCGCCAGCAGCTTGGAACCAGGGCGGAACACTGAAGCTTTCTTT. Protein product: CASSLEPGRNTEAFF.

The chain employs TRBV19 and TRBJ2-7, with 8 bases identical to TRBD1. V was clipped by 6 bases and J by 1 base; unmatched bases: 8. The CDR3 runs 15 residues. From germline, CDR1 is LNHDA and CDR2 SQIVND (reference sequence). The CDR3 is CASSPGGFWSYEQYF. As DNA, the CDR3 is TGTGCCAGTAGCCCAGGGGGCTTCTGGTCCTACGAGCAGTACTTC.

The chain employs TRBV7-8 and TRBJ2-5, with 8 bases that match TRBD2. Germline assignment: CDR1 SGHVS and CDR2 FQNEAQ. The length of the CDR3 is 17 residues. Losses at the gene ends were 2 bases for V and 2 bases for J; bases not matched to a gene: 10. The CDR3 loop is CASSLIEAGDSQETQYF. Here the CDR3 DNA reads TGTGCCAGCAGCTTAATTGAAGCGGGGGACTCTCAAGAGACCCAGTACTTC.

This clonotype was observed a handful of times. This chain uses TRBV6-6 with TRBJ2-7; D gene uncertain. V lost 2 bases and J lost 2, with 13 bases in between. This CDR3 has 15 amino acids. The V gene's germline CDR1 is MNHNY and CDR2 SVGAGI (reference sequence). In DNA, the CDR3 is TGTGCCAGCAGTTACCCCCGGGCCTTACCCTACGAGCAGTACTTC. Translated, it gives CASSYPRALPYEQYF.

CDR3: CASSSWDRGQPEAFF. The CDR3 bases are TGTGCCAGCAGCTCCTGGGACAGGGGGCAACCTGAAGCTTTCTTT. The chain links TRBV7-9 to TRBJ1-1, with 12 nucleotides matching TRBD1. The CDR3 contains 15 residues. Per germline, CDR1 SEHNR and CDR2 FQNEAQ (reference sequence). V shed 4 bases and J 6 bases; nucleotides not matched to a gene: 6. Filled out from reference TRBV7-9 and TRBJ1-1, the complete variable domain reads DTGVSQNPRHKITKRGQNVTFRCDPISEHNRLYWYRQTLGQGPEFLTYFQNEAQLEKSRLLSDRFSAERPKGSFSTLEIQRTEQGDSAMYLCASSSWDRGQPEAFFGQGTRLTVV.

This clonotype was picked up a small number of times. This rearrangement joins TRBV7-9 to TRBJ1-2, with 7 bases aligning to TRBD1. Germline assignment: CDR1 SEHNR and CDR2 FQNEAQ (reference sequence). Unmatched junction bases numbered 3, after V lost 4 bases and J lost 4 bases. The CDR3 sequence is 13 residues long. The CDR3 here is CASSSTGPYGYTF. The CDR3, as DNA: TGTGCCAGCAGCTCGACAGGGCCCTATGGCTACACCTTC.

The chain is built from TRBV6-5 and TRBJ2-5, with 10 positions matching TRBD1. The V gene's germline CDR1 is MNHEY and CDR2 SVGAGI. V was pared by 4 bases and J by 5 bases, with 10 bases of the junction left unmatched. The CDR3 runs 16 residues. CDR3 sequence: CASSSDRGRTRETQYF. The DNA for the CDR3 is TGTGCCAGCAGTTCCGACAGGGGGCGGACCCGGGAGACCCAGTACTTC.

The V and J genes are TRBV7-9 and TRBJ1-2; D ambiguous. The CDR3 is 11 amino acids. The V end was cut by 1 base, the J end by 9 bases, with 6 bases between. Per germline, CDR1 SEHNR and CDR2 FQNEAQ (reference sequence). The CDR3 nucleotides are TGTGCCAGCAGCTTAGTGCTCCGCTACACCTTC. This encodes CASSLVLRYTF.